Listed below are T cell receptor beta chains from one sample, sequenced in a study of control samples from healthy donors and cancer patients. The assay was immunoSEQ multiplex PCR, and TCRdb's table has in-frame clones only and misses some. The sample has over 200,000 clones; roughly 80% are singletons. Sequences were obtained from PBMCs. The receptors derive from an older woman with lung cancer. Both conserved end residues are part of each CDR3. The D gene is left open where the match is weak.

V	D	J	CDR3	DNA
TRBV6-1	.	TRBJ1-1	CASSELIGGGTGTEAFF	TGTGCCAGCAGTGAATTAATAGGAGGAGGAACGGGAACTGAAGCTTTCTTT
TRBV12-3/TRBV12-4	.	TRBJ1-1	CASRGRFTEAFF	TGTGCCAGCAGGGGGAGGTTTACTGAAGCTTTCTTT
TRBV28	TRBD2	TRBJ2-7	CASSLTSGFYEQYF	TGTGCCAGCAGTTTGACTAGCGGGTTCTACGAGCAGTACTTC
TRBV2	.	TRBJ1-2	CASSEHPFGGNYGYTF	TGTGCCAGCAGTGAACACCCCTTCGGCGGTAACTATGGCTACACCTTC
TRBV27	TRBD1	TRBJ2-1	CASRGGQGGYNEQFF	TGTGCCAGCAGGGGCGGACAGGGTGGGTACAATGAGCAGTTCTTC
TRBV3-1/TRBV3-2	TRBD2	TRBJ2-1	CASSQVRGGPGNEQFF	TGTGCCAGCAGCCAAGTACGGGGGGGCCCGGGGAATGAGCAGTTCTTC
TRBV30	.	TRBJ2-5	CAWSPRLGQYF	TGTGCCTGGAGTCCCAGGTTGGGCCAGTACTTC
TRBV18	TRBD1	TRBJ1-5	CASSLDREAQPQHF	TGTGCCAGCTCACTCGACAGGGAGGCTCAGCCCCAGCATTTT
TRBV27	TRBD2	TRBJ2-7	CASRASGRGGEQYF	TGTGCCAGCAGGGCTAGCGGGCGGGGTGGGGAGCAGTACTTC
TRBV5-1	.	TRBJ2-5	CASSLEVGSQETQYF	TGCGCCAGCAGCCTGGAGGTGGGATCCCAAGAGACCCAGTACTTC
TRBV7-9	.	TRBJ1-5	CASSLSGAGSNQPQHF	TGTGCCAGCAGCTTAAGCGGCGCAGGGAGCAATCAGCCCCAGCATTTT
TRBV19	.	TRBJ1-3	CASRRIRPQVSGNTIYF	TGTGCCAGTAGACGCATTAGACCGCAAGTCTCTGGAAACACCATATATTTT
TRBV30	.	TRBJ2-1	CAWSGPGLGEQFF	TGTGCCTGGAGTGGACCGGGGCTAGGTGAGCAGTTCTTC
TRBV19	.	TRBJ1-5	CASSRSPMGVRSNQPQHF	TGTGCCAGTAGTCGGTCCCCTATGGGGGTGAGGAGCAATCAGCCCCAGCATTTT
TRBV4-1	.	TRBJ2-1	CASSQRGTGEQFF	TGCGCCAGCAGCCAAAGGGGGACGGGTGAGCAGTTCTTC
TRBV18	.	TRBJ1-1	CASSGSRDTEAFF	TGTGCCAGCTCAGGAAGCAGGGACACTGAAGCTTTCTTT
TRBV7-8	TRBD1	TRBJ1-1	CASRRQGPGEAFF	TGTGCCAGCAGAAGACAGGGGCCCGGTGAAGCTTTCTTT
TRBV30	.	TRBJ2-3	CAWSRGADTQYF	TGTGCCTGGTCCAGGGGGGCAGATACGCAGTATTTT